This T cell receptor beta chain was found in a study of CD8+ T cells in alopecia areata (dated by TCRdb to the late 2010s). Looking at the study overall: Treated patients were enrolled in an open-label pilot trial of oral tofacitinib, 5 to 10 mg twice daily, for moderate-to-severe alopecia areata. Patients stayed on tofacitinib for 6 to 18 months and then had 6 months of follow-up off drug so that delayed response and recurrence could be assessed. To study T cell clonal expansion in alopecia areata, the researchers applied high-throughput TCRbeta sequencing to both the C3H/HeJ mouse model and human patients. Scalp tissue and sorted CD4+ and CD8+ peripheral blood T cells from patchy and totalis/universalis alopecia areata patients and from healthy controls were covered by human TCRbeta sequencing. Biopsies were taken from tofacitinib-treated patients at baseline and again at 4 and 24 weeks into treatment, and several of those patients also had a later scalp biopsy. Scalp clonality was compared across normal scalp (n=4), patchy alopecia areata scalp (n=8), and alopecia totalis/universalis scalp (n=8). RNA was extracted with the PAXgene miRNA kit for fixed scalp, the miRNeasy kit for PBMCs, and the RNeasy kit for mouse skin. TCRbeta CDR3 regions were amplified by immunoSEQ multiplex PCR with 35 Vbeta forward and 13 Jbeta reverse primers.

What the research found in general, with its limitations: Higher clonality and more expanded CD8+ clones were observed in lesional scalp than in normal scalp, particularly in alopecia totalis/universalis, a finding suggestive of antigenic drive. TCR sequences shared between patients were less clear than in mice, possibly partly because of HLA diversity in the patient population. Resident alphabeta T cells in normal human skin are also sequenced, complicating scalp TCR repertoire analysis, unlike mouse skin dominated by gammadelta T cells.

Regarding this clone: The specificity of this receptor is unknown. No much larger clone exists at a distance of one base, and base qualities are not known.

The sample's time point, from its label and the paper: baseline before oral tofacitinib. From alopecia areata patients, peripheral blood was collected along with lesional scalp punch biopsies. PBMCs were isolated by density centrifugation and stained for CD3, CD4 and CD8, after which CD4+ and CD8+ T cells were sorted on a FACSAria. The CDR3, cysteine through phenylalanine, is 15 amino acids long. The DNA shown is the 45-base CDR3, in frame from base 1. Reading the germline V gene gives CDR1 WSHSY and CDR2 SAAADI. V lost 6 bases and J lost 8 bases, and the count of bases not matched to a germline gene is 6. The method was the immunoSEQ multiplex PCR assay. RNA was extracted from all samples and reverse transcribed into cDNA, which served as template for TCR sequencing. SuperScript III was used to make first-strand cDNA, primed with a 2:1 mix of oligo-dT and random hexamers. A synthetic immune receptor repertoire was used to gauge amplification bias, and whatever bias remained was removed computationally. The authors processed their data as follows. After raw reads were preprocessed to remove errors, the CDR3 was defined following IMGT conventions as running from the conserved cysteine to phenylalanine. Clonality was calculated as 1 minus Shannon entropy normalized by log2 of the number of productive unique TCRs. CD4 or CD8 identity of scalp clones was inferred by cross-referencing scalp TCRbeta sequences with sorted blood CD4 and CD8 repertoires. Entries here come from immuneACCESS through TCRdb and include only in-frame sequences with V and J called. Some clones fail to appear in such tables; in the studies checked, an unresolved V gene covers under half of the shortfall, and the cause of the remainder is unknown. V and J calls and clone size come straight from that table; D and trimming were deduced from the DNA. The sample has about 150,000 clones on record, around 87% of them singletons. The biggest ten clones account for roughly 16% of the sample.

The V and J segments used are TRBV10-2 and TRBJ2-1; 14 junctional bases match TRBD2. The TCR comes from a human donor with alopecia areata. The sample consisted of CD8+ T cells sorted from blood, taken at week 0. The DNA sequence is as follows: TGCGCCAGCAGAGGGACTAGCGGGAGTTTCTATGAGCAGTTCTTC. Translated, this is CASRGTSGSFYEQFF.